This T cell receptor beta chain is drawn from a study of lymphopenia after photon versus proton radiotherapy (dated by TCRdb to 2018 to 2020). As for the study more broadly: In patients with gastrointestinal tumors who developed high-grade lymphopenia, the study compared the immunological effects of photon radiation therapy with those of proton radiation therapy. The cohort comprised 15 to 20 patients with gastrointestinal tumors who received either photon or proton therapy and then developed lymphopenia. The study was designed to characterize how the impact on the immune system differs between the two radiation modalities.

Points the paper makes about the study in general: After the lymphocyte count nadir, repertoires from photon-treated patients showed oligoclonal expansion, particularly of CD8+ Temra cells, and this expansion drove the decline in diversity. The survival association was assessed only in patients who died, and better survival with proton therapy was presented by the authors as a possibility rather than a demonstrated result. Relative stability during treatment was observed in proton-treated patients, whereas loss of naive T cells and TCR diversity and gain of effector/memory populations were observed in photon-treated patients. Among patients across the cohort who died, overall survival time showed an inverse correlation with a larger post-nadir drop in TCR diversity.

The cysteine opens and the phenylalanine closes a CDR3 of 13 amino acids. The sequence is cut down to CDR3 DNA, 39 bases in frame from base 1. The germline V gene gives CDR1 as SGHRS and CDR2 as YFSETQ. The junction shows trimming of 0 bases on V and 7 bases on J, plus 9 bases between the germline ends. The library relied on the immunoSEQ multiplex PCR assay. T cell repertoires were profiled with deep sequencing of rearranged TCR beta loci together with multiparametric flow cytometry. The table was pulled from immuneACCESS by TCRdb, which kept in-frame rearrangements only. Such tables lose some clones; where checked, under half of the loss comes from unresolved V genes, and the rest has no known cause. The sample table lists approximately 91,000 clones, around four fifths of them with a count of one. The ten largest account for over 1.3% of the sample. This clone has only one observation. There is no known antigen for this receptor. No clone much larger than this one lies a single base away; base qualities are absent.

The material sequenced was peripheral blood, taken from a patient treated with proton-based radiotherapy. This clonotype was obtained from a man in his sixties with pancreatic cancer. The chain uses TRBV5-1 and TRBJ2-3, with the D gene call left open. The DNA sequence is TGCGCCAGCAGCTTGGCCAGTACAAATACGCAGTATTTT. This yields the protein CASSLASTNTQYF.